This T cell receptor (beta chain) was profiled in a study of graft-versus-host responses after intestinal transplantation. Study context: Multivisceral, liver-intestinal, or isolated intestinal transplants were received by the recipients. Anti-thymocyte globulin induction was given to all recipients, followed by tacrolimus and steroids for 3 to 4 years. Study-level findings and limits: GvH clones surfaced in recipient marrow, some emerging earlier in ileum or blood.

Trimming shortened V by 4 bases and J by 9 bases, and 13 bases separated the two germline ends. This CDR3 contains 12 residues. The germline gives CDR1 SGHRS, CDR2 YFSETQ. This table comes from immunoSEQ multiplex PCR, and its TCRdb copy is limited to in-frame clones, with some not included. Among about 97,000 clones, around 92% were seen once, and the ten largest hold approximately 0.18%. As concerns this clone: Its antigen is as yet unknown.

The clonotype comes from a human donor who was the organ donor for an intestinal transplant. V is TRBV5-1 and J is TRBJ1-1, with a tentative D call TRBD1 (5 bases). The specimen was unstimulated CD4+ T cells sorted from spleen or lymph node cells, collected before transplant. This CDR3 is CASSLGGDKAFF. Here the CDR3 DNA reads TGCGCCAGCAGCCTGGGGGGAGACAAAGCTTTCTTT.